The 12 T cell receptor beta chains below come from one sample, sequenced in a study of human T cells and chemical hapten exposure. The time point was: patch test 1, 2 weeks after DPC sensitization. Treatment given: therapeutic diphenylcyclopropenone sensitization with weekly scalp DPC. Blood, whole and unfractionated, served as the source for total RNA extraction. TCRdb processed the RACE reads anew with MiXCR; each CDR3 protein has one entry. The data contain fewer than 45,000 distinct CDR3 sequences, more than 3% of them singletons. The sequenced sample was whole blood, obtained in connection with sensitization to the hapten diphenylcyclopropenone (DPC). All receptors derive from a middle-aged man with alopecia areata. Some clones in this sample may be carry-over from other donors' samples.

This clonotype occurred many times. This chain connects TRBV6-6 to TRBJ2-7; D gene uncertain. V lost 1 base, J lost 3 bases, and 7 bases lay in between. In germline, CDR1 is MNHNY, CDR2 SVGAGI (reference sequence). The CDR3 contains 13 residues. CDR3 in DNA: TGTGCCAGCAGTTACTTGGGTAGCTACGAGCAGTACTTC. Amino acids: CASSYLGSYEQYF.

This clonotype came up many times. The chain combines TRBV7-9 with TRBJ2-5; possibly TRBD1 or TRBD2 for D (7 bases each). This CDR3 has 14 residues. CDR1 and CDR2 (germline): SEHNR, FQNEAQ (reference sequence). The V end was cut by 5 bases, the J end by 3 bases, with 13 bases between. The CDR3 here is CASSPQGGKETQYF. The DNA for the CDR3 is TGTGCCAGCAGCCCCCAGGGGGGGAAAGAGACCCAGTACTTC. The full variable domain, its missing parts supplied by reference TRBV7-9 and TRBJ2-5, is DTGVSQNPRHKITKRGQNVTFRCDPISEHNRLYWYRQTLGQGPEFLTYFQNEAQLEKSRLLSDRFSAERPKGSFSTLEIQRTEQGDSAMYLCASSPQGGKETQYFGPGTRLLVL.

A few counts support this clonotype. The chain combines TRBV24-1 with TRBJ2-5, with D unresolved. The ends were cut back, 5 bases at V and 4 bases at J, with 7 bases in the middle. Germline V lookup: CDR1 KGHDR, CDR2 SFDVKD. The CDR3 has 12 residues. This CDR3 reads CATSGAGETQYF. CDR3 bases: TGTGCCACCAGTGGGGCCGGAGAGACCCAGTACTTC.

This clonotype has ten or more counts. V and J are TRBV6-1 and TRBJ2-3; 13 nucleotides match TRBD2. The CDR3 sequence is 19 residues long. The V and J ends lost 5 bases and 3 bases, in that order; junction bases with no gene match: 14. Germline CDR1 reads MNHNS; CDR2 reads SASEGT. The CDR3 reads CASSIFPRTSGSRTDTQYF. The CDR3 DNA follows: TGTGCCAGCAGTATCTTTCCTAGGACTAGCGGGAGTAGGACAGATACGCAGTATTTT.

The CDR3 is CASSIGPPHATNEKLFF. In DNA form, the CDR3 reads TGTGCCAGTAGTATAGGGCCCCCGCATGCAACTAATGAAAAACTGTTTTTT. The chain links TRBV19 to TRBJ1-4, with unresolved D. The CDR3 loop spans 17 amino acids. Germline CDR1 is LNHDA and CDR2 is SQIVND (reference sequence). The V end lost 1 base, the J end lost 0 bases, and 12 bases lay between the germline ends.

The table lists this clonotype with many counts. The genes are TRBV5-1 and TRBJ2-6; D possibly corresponds to TRBD2 (5 bases). Per germline, CDR1 SGHRS and CDR2 YFSETQ. V lost 3 bases to trimming and J lost 0 bases, with 16 bases between them. The length of the CDR3 is 18 residues. The CDR3 DNA reads as TGCGCCAGCAGCTCCATCGGGGTACCCCTCTCTGGGGCCAACGTCCTGACTTTC. Its protein is CASSSIGVPLSGANVLTF.

This clonotype was seen many times. This chain connects TRBV29-1 to TRBJ1-1, with TRBD1 matching over 9 bases. This CDR3 contains 13 residues. V shed 7 bases and J 5 bases; nucleotides not matched to a gene: 8. The germline gives CDR1 SQVTM, CDR2 ANQGSEA. CDR3 sequence (DNA): TGCAGCGCCAATACAGGGGGCCGGACTGAAGCTTTCTTT. It translates to CSANTGGRTEAFF. Looking up the rest from reference TRBV29-1 and TRBJ1-1 gives the full variable domain: SAVISQKPSRDICQRGTSLTIQCQVDSQVTMMFWYRQQPGQSLTLIATANQGSEATYESGFVIDKFPISRPNLTFSTLTVSNMSPEDSSIYLCSANTGGRTEAFFGQGTRLTVV.

This clonotype was counted ten times or more. The V and J genes are TRBV29-1 and TRBJ2-3; the D gene is possibly TRBD2 (6 bases). V lost 3 bases and J 2 bases, leaving 12 bases between the germline ends. Germline CDR1 and CDR2: SQVTM and ANQGSEA. The CDR3 is 14 residues long. The CDR3 protein is CSVDGSPLTDTQYF. In DNA form, the CDR3 reads TGCAGCGTTGACGGGAGCCCCCTCACAGATACGCAGTATTTT.

This clonotype was picked up many times. V usage is TRBV28 and J usage is TRBJ2-2, with D possibly called TRBD1 or TRBD2 (6 bases each). This CDR3 spans 16 amino acids. The V gene's germline CDR1 is MDHEN and CDR2 SYDVKM. Trimming removed 2 bases from V and 1 base from J, with 11 bases in between. CDR3 region: CASSLQGRENTGELFF. In nucleotides, the CDR3 is TGTGCCAGCAGTTTACAGGGGCGGGAGAACACCGGGGAGCTGTTTTTT.

This clonotype was detected ten times or more. The chain couples TRBV7-2 to TRBJ1-2; D unresolved. The CDR3 contains 13 residues. Germline V gene data show CDR1 as SGHTA and CDR2 as FQGNSA. V lost 1 base to trimming and J lost 4 bases, with 7 bases between them. The CDR3 is CASSLGGIYGYTF. The CDR3 DNA is TGTGCCAGCAGCTTAGGAGGGATCTATGGCTACACCTTC.

This clonotype was picked up many times. The chain links TRBV10-3 to TRBJ1-6; D remains unclear. V lost 0 bases, J lost 7 bases, and 7 bases lay in between. Germline V gene sequence: CDR1 ENHRY, CDR2 SYGVKD. The CDR3 runs 14 residues. CDR3 sequence (DNA): TGTGCCATCAGTGAGTCGAAAGGGAATTCACCCCTCCACTTT. It yields the protein CAISESKGNSPLHF.

This clonotype was seen a few times. This chain uses TRBV5-1 with TRBJ2-3, with 10 bases fitting TRBD1. Trimming removed 3 bases from V and 8 bases from J; junction bases left unmatched: 6. Germline V CDR1 and CDR2: SGHRS, YFSETQ. The CDR3 totals 14 residues. CDR3 amino acids: CASSSGQGDGTQYF. CDR3 bases: TGCGCCAGCAGCTCAGGACAGGGGGACGGTACGCAGTATTTT. Based on the CDR3 plus reference TRBV5-1 and TRBJ2-3, the full variable domain is KAGVTQTPRYLIKTRGQQVTLSCSPISGHRSVSWYQQTPGQGLQFLFEYFSETQRNKGNFPGRFSGRQFSNSRSEMNVSTLELGDSALYLCASSSGQGDGTQYFGPGTRLTVL.